The entry below gives a single T cell receptor beta chain sequence along with its context. Time point denoted: baseline, week 1 (first vaccination visit). Treatment in this sample: pre-vaccination baseline after standard-of-care therapy. This sample stems from a study of a mutant IDH1 vaccine in newly diagnosed glioma. Study-level background: Prior therapy was radiotherapy, temozolomide, or both; most received both.

The CDR3 sequence is 18 residues long. Germline CDR1 is MGHRA and CDR2 is YSYEKL. V lost 0 bases and J lost 4, with 16 bases in between. Only in-frame clones appear in the TCRdb table, and some are missing; sequencing was by immunoSEQ multiplex PCR. The table includes some 15,000 clones, around four fifths detected once. The sequencing here drew on PBMCs, taken from a glioma patient treated with radiotherapy, temozolomide or both. The chain is built from TRBV4-1 and TRBJ1-6, with D tentatively TRBD1 (6 bases). The receptor's source is a man in his forties with glioma. The CDR3: CASSQEGGNSRYNSPLHF. As DNA, the CDR3 is TGCGCCAGCAGCCAAGAAGGGGGTAACAGTAGATATAATTCACCCCTCCACTTT.